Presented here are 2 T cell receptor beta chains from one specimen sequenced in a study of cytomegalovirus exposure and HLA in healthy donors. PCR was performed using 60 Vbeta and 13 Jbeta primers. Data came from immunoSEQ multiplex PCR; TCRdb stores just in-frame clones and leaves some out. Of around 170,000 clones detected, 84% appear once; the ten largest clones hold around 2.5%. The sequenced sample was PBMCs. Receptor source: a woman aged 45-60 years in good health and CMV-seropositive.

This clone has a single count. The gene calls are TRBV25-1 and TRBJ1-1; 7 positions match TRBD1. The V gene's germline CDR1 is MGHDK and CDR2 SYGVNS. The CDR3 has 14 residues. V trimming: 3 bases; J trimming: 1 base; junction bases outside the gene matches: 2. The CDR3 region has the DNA TGTGCCAGCAGTGAGACAGGGAAGAACACTGAAGCTTTCTTT. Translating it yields CASSETGKNTEAFF.

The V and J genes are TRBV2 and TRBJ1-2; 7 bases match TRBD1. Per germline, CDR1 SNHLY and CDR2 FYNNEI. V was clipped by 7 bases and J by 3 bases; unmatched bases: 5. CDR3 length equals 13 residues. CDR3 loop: CASNGRGDYGYTF. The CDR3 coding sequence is TGTGCCAGCAACGGCAGGGGGGACTATGGCTACACCTTC.